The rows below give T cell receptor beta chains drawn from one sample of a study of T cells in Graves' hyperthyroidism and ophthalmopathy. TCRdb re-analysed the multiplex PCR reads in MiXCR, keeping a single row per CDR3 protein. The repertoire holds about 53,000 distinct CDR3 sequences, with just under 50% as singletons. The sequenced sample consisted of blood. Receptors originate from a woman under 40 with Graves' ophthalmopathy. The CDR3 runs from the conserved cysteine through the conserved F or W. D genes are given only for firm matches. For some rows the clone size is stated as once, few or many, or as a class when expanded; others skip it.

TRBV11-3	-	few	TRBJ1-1	TGTGCCAGCAGCTTAGACGGGAACTCTGAAGCTTTCTTT	CASSLDGNSEAFF
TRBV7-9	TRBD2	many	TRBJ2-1	TGTGCCAGCAGCCCCGAGCGGGGACTAGCGGGAGAGGGTGAGCAGTTCTTC	CASSPERGLAGEGEQFF
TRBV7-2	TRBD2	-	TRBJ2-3	TGTGCCAGCAGCCCGATAGCGGGAGTTGCAGATACGCAGTATTTT	CASSPIAGVADTQYF
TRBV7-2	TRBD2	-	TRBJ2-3	TGTGCCAGCAGCTCTAGCGGCGGGAATGCGCAGTATTTT	CASSSSGGNAQYF
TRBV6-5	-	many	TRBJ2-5	TGTGCCAGCAGACCTACCAGGGGATCCCAAGAGACCCAGTACTTC	CASRPTRGSQETQYF
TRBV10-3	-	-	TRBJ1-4	TGTGCCATCAGGGGCGGGAATGAAAAACTGTTTTTT	CAIRGGNEKLFF
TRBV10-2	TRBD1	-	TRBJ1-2	TGCGCCAGCAAGGGACAGCTTGCGGCTAACTATGGCTACACCTTC	CASKGQLAANYGYTF
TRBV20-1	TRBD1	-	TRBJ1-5	TGCAGTGCAGGGGGTCCAGGGGGGAAAAGGGGCAATCAGCCCCAGCATTTT	CSAGGPGGKRGNQPQHF
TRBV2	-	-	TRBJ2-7	TGTGCCAGCAGTGTGTTTCGGAGAAACTCCTACGAGCAGTACTTC	CASSVFRRNSYEQYF
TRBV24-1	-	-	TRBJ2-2	TGTGCCAGTAGTGGGTTCGTCACCGGGGAGCTGTTTTTT	CASSGFVTGELFF
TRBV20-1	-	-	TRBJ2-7	TGCAGTGCTCTAGTGGCCTACGAGCAGTACTTC	CSALVAYEQYF
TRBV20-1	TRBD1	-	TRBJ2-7	TGCAGTGCTAGAGGCCCGGGACAGGACTACGAGCAGTACTTC	CSARGPGQDYEQYF
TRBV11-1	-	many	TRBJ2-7	TGTGCCAGCAGCTCCGACACATACTACGAGCAGTACTTC	CASSSDTYYEQYF
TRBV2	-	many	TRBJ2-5	TGTGCCAGCAGCGCGGGCTTTACCCAAGAGACCCAGTACTTC	CASSAGFTQETQYF
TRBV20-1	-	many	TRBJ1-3	TGCAGTGCTAGAGATCCAGGACACTCTGGAAACACCATATATTTT	CSARDPGHSGNTIYF
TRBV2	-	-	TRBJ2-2	TGTGCCAGCAGTGCGGTCTACTCTGGAAACGGGGAGCTGTTTTTT	CASSAVYSGNGELFF
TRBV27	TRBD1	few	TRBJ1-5	TGTGCCAGCAGTTTATTCGGGACAGGGACTGGAGTTCGGCAGCCCCAGCATTTT	CASSLFGTGTGVRQPQHF
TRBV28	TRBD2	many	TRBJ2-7	TGTGCCAGCCTTGGACTAGCGGGAGTTGAGCAGTACTTC	CASLGLAGVEQYF
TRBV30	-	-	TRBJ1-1	TGTGCCTCGAGTGTTGGGGGCGAGGATGAAGCTTTCTTT	CASSVGGEDEAFF
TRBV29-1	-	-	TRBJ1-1	TGCAGCGTCGGAGCGGGGATGAACACTGAAGCTTTCTTT	CSVGAGMNTEAFF